The rows below give T cell receptor beta chains drawn from one sample of a study of shared clonotypes between healthy human individuals. Clones were sequenced by immunoSEQ multiplex PCR, and TCRdb holds only the in-frame ones, with some missing. The sample yields around 500,000 clones, around 75% seen once. Sequencing was performed on PBMCs. These receptors originate from a woman between 40 and 50 years old in good health. Some clones in this sample may be carry-over from other donors' samples. Both conserved end residues are part of each CDR3. The D gene is left open where the match is weak. A row's size may be missing; if present it is once, few, many or a size class.

v_call,cdr3_length,d_call,j_call,clone_size,cdr3_aa,cdr3_nt
TRBV6-6,15,NA,TRBJ2-5,NA,CASSYSRGTQETQYF,TGTGCCAGCAGTTACTCGAGGGGAACCCAAGAGACCCAGTACTTC
TRBV5-1,15,TRBD1,TRBJ1-2,NA,CASSVRGSSYYGYTF,TGCGCCAGCAGCGTCAGGGGGTCATCGTACTATGGCTACACCTTC
TRBV25-1,13,NA,TRBJ1-1,NA,CASSGGSGTEAFF,TGTGCCAGCAGTGGGGGATCAGGGACTGAAGCTTTCTTT
TRBV7-3,14,NA,TRBJ2-7,NA,CASSLRDGAYEQYF,TGTGCCAGCAGCTTAAGGGACGGAGCCTACGAGCAGTACTTC
TRBV30,11,NA,TRBJ2-5,once,CAWGVPGTQYF,TGTGCCTGGGGCGTACCGGGGACCCAGTACTTC
TRBV9,15,TRBD1,TRBJ2-5,NA,CASSLTGQGAKTQYF,TGTGCCAGCAGCCTAACGGGACAGGGGGCCAAGACCCAGTACTTC
TRBV7-9,16,TRBD2,TRBJ2-3,NA,CASSPQGLAGGDTQYF,TGTGCCAGCAGCCCACAAGGACTAGCGGGAGGAGATACGCAGTATTTT
TRBV7-2,18,TRBD2,TRBJ2-1,NA,CASSLWRPGGRSYNEQFF,TGTGCCAGCAGCTTATGGAGACCGGGCGGGAGGTCCTACAATGAGCAGTTCTTC
TRBV28,14,NA,TRBJ2-7,NA,CASSRRGYLYEQYF,TGTGCCAGCTCTAGGAGGGGTTATCTCTACGAGCAGTACTTC
TRBV2,15,TRBD2,TRBJ2-1,NA,CASSRGLAGGREQFF,TGTGCCAGCAGTCGAGGACTAGCGGGGGGGCGAGAGCAGTTCTTC
TRBV4-1,19,NA,TRBJ2-1,NA,CASSQEWAGSSSSYNEQFF,TGCGCCAGCAGCCAAGAATGGGCAGGTTCTTCGAGCTCCTACAATGAGCAGTTCTTC
TRBV27,14,NA,TRBJ2-1,NA,CASRALAAGDEQFF,TGTGCCAGCAGGGCCCTAGCGGCAGGGGATGAGCAGTTCTTC
TRBV5-1,14,NA,TRBJ2-5,NA,CASSRGDYQETQYF,TGCGCCAGCAGTCGTGGGGACTACCAAGAGACCCAGTACTTC
TRBV30,14,TRBD2,TRBJ2-1,NA,CAWSFGLGIDEQFF,TGTGCCTGGAGTTTTGGACTAGGGATCGATGAGCAGTTCTTC
TRBV11-2,18,NA,TRBJ1-1,NA,CASSNIGQFIRMNTEAFF,TGTGCCAGCAGTAATATCGGACAGTTCATCCGCATGAACACTGAAGCTTTCTTT
TRBV18,12,NA,TRBJ1-1,NA,CASSRGETEAFF,TGTGCCAGCTCCCGGGGAGAGACTGAAGCTTTCTTT
TRBV5-1,14,NA,TRBJ2-3,NA,CASSLAGSTDTQYF,TGCGCCAGCAGCTTGGCAGGATCCACAGATACGCAGTATTTT